This TCR beta chain was recovered during a study of early T cells in non-severe SARS-CoV-2 infection. As for the study in general: Sequencing of unsorted whole blood was done on bulk RNA, leaving chains unpaired.

V was cut by 7 bases and J by 1 base, with 10 bases left in between. Germline CDR1 and CDR2: SNHLY and FYNNEI. The CDR3 spans 13 residues. As part of library construction, unique molecular identifiers were attached to individual cDNA molecules. MiXCR was run by TCRdb on the 5' RACE reads, yielding one entry per CDR3 protein. The data hold around 60,000 distinct CDR3 sequences, with roughly 21% observed a single time. V usage is TRBV2 and J usage is TRBJ1-2, with D possibly matching TRBD1 (5 bases). This TCR was recovered from an adult who was a healthcare worker with PCR-confirmed SARS-CoV-2 infection or an uninfected control (not recorded which). The sequencing here drew on whole blood, taken at baseline. Here the CDR3 DNA reads TGTGCCAGCAACCTAAGGGGTAACTATGGCTACACCTTC. It specifies CASNLRGNYGYTF. Using reference TRBV2 and TRBJ1-2 for the parts outside the CDR3, the full variable domain is EPEVTQTPSHQVTQMGQEVILRCVPISNHLYFYWYRQILGQKVEFLVSFYNNEISEKSEIFDDQFSVERPDGSNFTLKIRSTKLEDSAMYFCASNLRGNYGYTFGSGTRLTVV.